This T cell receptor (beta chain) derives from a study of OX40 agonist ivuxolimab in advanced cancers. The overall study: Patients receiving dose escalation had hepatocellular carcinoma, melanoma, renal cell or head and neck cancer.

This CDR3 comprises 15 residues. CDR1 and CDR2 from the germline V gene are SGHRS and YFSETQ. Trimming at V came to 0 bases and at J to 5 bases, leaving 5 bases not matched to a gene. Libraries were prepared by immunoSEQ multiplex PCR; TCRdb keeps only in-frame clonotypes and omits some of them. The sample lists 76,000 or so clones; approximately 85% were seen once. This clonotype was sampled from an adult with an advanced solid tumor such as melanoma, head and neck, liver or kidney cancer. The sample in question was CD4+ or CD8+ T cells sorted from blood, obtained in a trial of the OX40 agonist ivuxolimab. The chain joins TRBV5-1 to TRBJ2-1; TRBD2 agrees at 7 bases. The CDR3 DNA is TGCGCCAGCAGCTTGGTGGGGGGAGGGAACAATGAGCAGTTCTTC. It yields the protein CASSLVGGGNNEQFF.